Each of the 27 T cell receptor beta chains below was sequenced from the same sample in a study of shared clonotypes between healthy human individuals. Using immunoSEQ multiplex PCR, the repertoire was profiled, and TCRdb retains in-frame clones only, with some absent. The sample lists about 380,000 clones; 90% to 98% were seen once. Sequencing input: memory CD8+ T cells sorted from blood. The subset was: CD45RO+ cells pooled with CCR7-negative TemRA cells. Receptor source: a young man in good health.

The J gene is TRBJ2-4, the V gene TRBV27; TRBD1 aligns across 9 bases. Germline values: CDR1 MNHEY, CDR2 SMNVEV (reference sequence). The V and J ends lost 3 bases and 4 bases, in that order; junction bases with no gene match: 1. The length of the CDR3 is 14 residues. This CDR3 reads CASSLGTGKNIQYF. CDR3 sequence (DNA): TGTGCCAGCAGTTTGGGGACAGGGAAAAACATTCAGTACTTC.

The V gene is TRBV7-3, the J gene TRBJ2-7; 7 bases align to TRBD2. The CDR3 totals 14 residues. Germline V gene lookup returns CDR1 SGHTA and CDR2 FQGTGA. With V trimmed by 2 bases and J by 7 bases, 8 bases remained unmatched. Here the CDR3 reads CASSLGGGRGEQYF. CDR3 bases: TGTGCCAGCAGCTTAGGCGGCGGGAGAGGTGAGCAGTACTTC. Full variable domain (rest looked up from reference TRBV7-3 and TRBJ2-7): GAGVSQTPSNKVTEKGKYVELRCDPISGHTALYWYRQSLGQGPEFLIYFQGTGAADDSGLPNDRFFAVRPEGSVSTLKIQRTERGDSAVYLCASSLGGGRGEQYFGPGTRLTVT.

CDR3 nucleotides: TGTGCCAGCAGCTCTCCTCAGGGACAGGGGCCAGATACGCAGTATTTT. This gives the protein CASSSPQGQGPDTQYF. V gene TRBV9 combines with J gene TRBJ2-3, with 10 bases aligning to TRBD1. V lost 4 bases, J lost 4 bases, and 9 bases stayed unmatched. The CDR3 extends over 16 amino acids. The germline CDR1 and CDR2 sequences are SGDLS and YYNGEE.

A note on this clone: The same CDR3 can be traced to other DNA sequences in this sample. V usage is TRBV5-1 and J usage is TRBJ2-2; weak D call: TRBD2 (5 bases). V lost 0 bases and J 2 bases, leaving 5 bases between the germline ends. The CDR3 extends over 14 amino acids. Germline V gives CDR1 SGHRS, CDR2 YFSETQ. The CDR3 is CASSLGTNTGELFF. CDR3 DNA sequence: TGCGCCAGCAGCTTGGGGACTAACACCGGGGAGCTGTTTTTT.

The V call is TRBV2, the J call TRBJ1-2; D possibly corresponds to TRBD1 (5 bases). Germline V gene sequence: CDR1 SNHLY, CDR2 FYNNEI. Trimming took off 10 bases at V and 2 bases at J, with 8 bases between the two ends. There are 11 residues in the CDR3. The CDR3 is CATGQNYGYTF. For the CDR3, the DNA is TGTGCCACCGGACAAAACTATGGCTACACCTTC.

A word on this clone: In the same sample, other DNA sequences code for this CDR3. The chain uses TRBV5-1 and TRBJ1-1; D remains unclear. Germline-derived CDR1 and CDR2 are SGHRS and YFSETQ. The CDR3 spans 13 residues. Trimming pared 0 bases from V and 1 base from J, leaving 4 bases between. The CDR3 region is CASSLAGNTEAFF. As DNA, the CDR3 is TGCGCCAGCAGCTTGGCCGGGAACACTGAAGCTTTCTTT.

The chain uses TRBV29-1 and TRBJ1-1, with D tentatively TRBD1 (5 bases). With 0 bases removed from V and 1 base from J, the gap between germline ends came to 12 bases. This CDR3 region has 15 residues. In germline, CDR1 is SQVTM, CDR2 ANQGSEA. CDR3 nucleotide sequence: TGCAGCGTTGAAGAGTGGGCAGGGACGAACACTGAAGCTTTCTTT. This sequence encodes CSVEEWAGTNTEAFF.

The rearrangement links TRBV5-4 to TRBJ1-2; 10 bases are a match to TRBD1. The ends lost 6 bases at V and 8 bases at J; junction bases unmatched: 7. This CDR3 comprises 13 residues. Germline lookup yields CDR1 SGHNT and CDR2 YYREEE (reference sequence). The CDR3 loop reads CASKRDRGPGYTF. The CDR3 DNA sequence: TGTGCCAGCAAGCGTGACAGGGGGCCGGGCTACACCTTC.

This clone was detected only once. The rearrangement links TRBV7-9 to TRBJ2-1; 12 bases match TRBD2. The length of the CDR3 is 14 residues. Germline V gene lookup returns CDR1 SEHNR and CDR2 FQNEAQ (reference sequence). Losses at the gene ends were 5 bases for V and 9 bases for J; bases not matched to a gene: 5. The DNA of the CDR3 is TGTGCCAGCAGCCCCCCGGGACTAGCGGGTGAGCAGTTCTTC. Its protein product is CASSPPGLAGEQFF.

The rearrangement uses TRBV5-4 and TRBJ2-5; the match to TRBD1 covers 7 bases. Germline V lookup: CDR1 SGHNT, CDR2 YYREEE (reference sequence). The CDR3 runs to 14 residues. Trimming removed 3 bases from V and 2 bases from J; junction bases left unmatched: 4. The DNA of the CDR3 is TGTGCCAGCAGCTACAGGGGCCCTCAAGAGACCCAGTACTTC. It yields the protein CASSYRGPQETQYF.

CDR3: CASSLGQGRSGNTIYF. DNA of the CDR3: TGCGCCAGCAGCCTCGGCCAGGGAAGGTCTGGAAACACCATATATTTT. The chain is built from TRBV5-1 and TRBJ1-3; D might be TRBD1 (5 bases). V was clipped by 4 bases and J by 1 base, with 15 bases between them. This CDR3 has 16 amino acids. From germline, CDR1 is SGHRS and CDR2 YFSETQ.

This clone was counted once. The chain is built from TRBV6-6 and TRBJ2-1; D may be TRBD2 (5 bases). Germline V CDR1 and CDR2: MNHNY, SVGAGI (reference sequence). The CDR3 extends over 16 amino acids. V gave up 6 bases and J gave up 4 bases, with 19 bases separating them. The CDR3 reads CASSLSVGDRYNEQFF. In DNA, the CDR3 is TGTGCCAGCAGCCTAAGCGTGGGAGATCGTTACAATGAGCAGTTCTTC.

The chain recombines TRBV14 with TRBJ2-5; D is unresolved. V was trimmed by 0 bases and J by 3 bases, leaving 14 bases between them. Per the germline V gene, CDR1 is SGHDN and CDR2 is FVKESK. CDR3 length: 16 residues. The DNA of the CDR3 is TGTGCCAGCAGCCAAGAAAGGAAGGGATTCGAAGAGACCCAGTACTTC. This sequence encodes CASSQERKGFEETQYF.

The chain combines TRBV4-1 with TRBJ2-7, with 7 nucleotides matching TRBD1. CDR1 is MGHRA and CDR2 is YSYEKL in the germline V gene. The CDR3 contains 15 residues. V lost 5 bases to trimming and J lost 3 bases; unmatched junction nucleotides: 10. CDR3 loop: CASSYDRAVVYEQYF. CDR3 coding DNA: TGCGCCAGCAGCTACGACAGGGCGGTCGTCTACGAGCAGTACTTC.

The chain couples TRBV11-3 to TRBJ2-2, with unresolved D. The germline V gene has CDR1 SGHNT and CDR2 YENEEA. The V gene lost 4 bases and the J gene lost 6 bases, with 6 bases spanning the gap. The CDR3 runs 12 residues. CDR3 loop: CASSSPPGELFF. The CDR3 coding sequence is TGTGCCAGCAGCTCCCCCCCCGGGGAGCTGTTTTTT. Using reference TRBV11-3 and TRBJ2-2 for the parts outside the CDR3, the full variable domain is EAGVVQSPRYKIIEKKQPVAFWCNPISGHNTLYWYLQNLGQGPELLIRYENEEAVDDSQLPKDRFSAERLKGVDSTLKIQPAELGDSAVYLCASSSPPGELFFGEGSRLTVL.

This clone was seen once. The chain combines TRBV2 with TRBJ1-4; 7 positions match TRBD1. The ends lost 6 bases at V and 4 bases at J; junction bases unmatched: 11. This CDR3 spans 16 amino acids. Germline CDR1 is SNHLY and CDR2 is FYNNEI. The DNA for the CDR3 is TGTGCCAGCAGCAAGAATCAGGGGGGGTATAATGAAAAACTGTTTTTT. Translated: CASSKNQGGYNEKLFF.

For this clone: Other DNA sequences in the same sample also yield this CDR3. CDR3 in amino acids: CASSLAGGYEQYF. CDR3 DNA: TGTGCCAGCAGCTTAGCGGGAGGGTACGAGCAGTACTTC. This chain connects TRBV7-2 to TRBJ2-7, with 7 bases lining up with TRBD2. V gave up 0 bases and J gave up 4 bases; unmatched junction bases: 0. CDR3 length: 13 residues. Germline V lookup: CDR1 SGHTA, CDR2 FQGNSA.

The gene calls are TRBV30 and TRBJ2-2; D uncertain. The germline gives CDR1 GTSNPN, CDR2 SVGIG (reference sequence). There are 15 residues in the CDR3. V lost 0 bases to trimming and J lost 1 base, with 9 bases between them. CDR3 in DNA: TGTGCCTGGAGTGTACTTTGGAAGAACACCGGGGAGCTGTTTTTT. Its protein is CAWSVLWKNTGELFF.

This chain links TRBV7-3 with TRBJ2-1; 9 bases fit TRBD2. The germline CDR1 and CDR2 sequences are SGHTA and FQGTGA. This CDR3 spans 17 amino acids. V trimming: 2 bases; J trimming: 2 bases; junction bases outside the gene matches: 7. The CDR3 protein is CASSLQGLAGTYNEQFF. The CDR3 coding sequence is TGTGCCAGCAGCTTACAGGGACTAGCCGGAACCTACAATGAGCAGTTCTTC.

The chain combines TRBV4-1 with TRBJ2-2; 7 bases match TRBD2. Germline V gives CDR1 MGHRA, CDR2 YSYEKL. This CDR3 contains 14 residues. Unmatched junction bases numbered 3, after V lost 7 bases and J lost 1 base. CDR3 loop: CASNQRENTGELFF. DNA of the CDR3: TGCGCCAGCAATCAGCGGGAGAACACCGGGGAGCTGTTTTTT.

This chain links TRBV5-1 with TRBJ1-1; TRBD1 agrees at 11 bases. From germline, CDR1 is SGHRS and CDR2 YFSETQ. V trimming: 3 bases; J trimming: 4 bases; junction bases outside the gene matches: 8. The CDR3 is 16 amino acids. In DNA, the CDR3 is TGCGCCAGCAGCTCGGAACCGGGACAGGGGGGCACTGAAGCTTTCTTT. Its translation: CASSSEPGQGGTEAFF.

V usage is TRBV9 and J usage is TRBJ1-2, with a tentative D call TRBD1 (6 bases). This CDR3 contains 14 residues. Trimming shortened V by 4 bases and J by 4 bases, and 14 bases separated the two germline ends. CDR1 SGDLS and CDR2 YYNGEE come from the germline V gene. CDR3 loop: CASSPQTGVYGYTF. The CDR3 DNA reads as TGTGCCAGCAGCCCGCAGACAGGAGTCTATGGCTACACCTTC.

The genes are TRBV7-2 and TRBJ1-5; maybe TRBD1 (5 bases). Germline V lookup: CDR1 SGHTA, CDR2 FQGNSA. The CDR3 runs 15 residues. Trimming removed 1 base from V and 3 bases from J, with 10 bases in between. CDR3 DNA: TGTGCCAGCAGCTTAGGGGGGTCCCTCAATCAGCCCCAGCATTTT. Its protein is CASSLGGSLNQPQHF.

This chain uses TRBV4-1 with TRBJ2-6; 8 positions agree with TRBD2. The length of the CDR3 is 17 residues. Germline V gene data show CDR1 as MGHRA and CDR2 as YSYEKL. The trim removed 0 bases at V and 1 base at J, leaving 2 bases unmatched. CDR3 bases: TGCGCCAGCAGCCAAGATCCTAGCGGGTCTGGGGCCAACGTCCTGACTTTC. It specifies CASSQDPSGSGANVLTF.

CDR3 DNA sequence: TGTGCCAGCCTAAGGACAGGGGGCTGGAACACTGAAGCTTTCTTT. This translates into CASLRTGGWNTEAFF. The chain couples TRBV27 to TRBJ1-1, with 11 nucleotides matching TRBD1. The ends lost 8 bases at V and 1 base at J; junction bases unmatched: 6. The CDR3 is 15 amino acids. Germline V gene sequence: CDR1 MNHEY, CDR2 SMNVEV (reference sequence).

The V and J genes are TRBV4-1 and TRBJ1-4, with D possibly being TRBD1 (6 bases). Per germline, CDR1 MGHRA and CDR2 YSYEKL. V gave up 0 bases and J gave up 0 bases, with 11 bases separating them. The CDR3 is made up of 17 amino acids. CDR3 sequence: CASSQEARDTTNEKLFF. The CDR3 bases are TGCGCCAGCAGCCAAGAAGCAAGGGACACAACTAATGAAAAACTGTTTTTT.

The chain links TRBV30 to TRBJ1-2; D possibly corresponds to TRBD1 (6 bases). This CDR3 region has 14 residues. V was clipped by 1 base and J by 8 bases, with 17 bases between them. The V gene's germline CDR1 is GTSNPN and CDR2 SVGIG (reference sequence). CDR3 sequence reads: CAWSAIVGQGGYTF. CDR3 nucleotide sequence: TGTGCCTGGAGTGCCATAGTGGGGCAGGGGGGCTACACCTTC.